This entry is about one T cell receptor beta chain. The entry originates in a study of blood T cells in healthy people across ages. V lost 1 base, J lost 6 bases, and 3 bases stayed unmatched. The CDR3 length is 14 residues. Germline V gives CDR1 SQVTM, CDR2 ANQGSEA. The authors ran a second PCR of 7 to 11 cycles using a sample-barcoded 5' primer and a J-beta primer mix. From the 5' RACE reads, TCRdb called clonotypes with MiXCR, one entry per CDR3 protein. Counted here are 1,500,000 or so distinct CDR3 sequences, 55% to 75% occurring once; the ten biggest clones make up under 8.5%. The chain uses TRBV29-1 and TRBJ2-3, with TRBD2 identical over 11 bases. This TCR derives from a man aged 18 to 30 in good health. The sample comprised blood. CDR3 protein: CSVEGLAGSDTQYF. CDR3 coding DNA: TGCAGCGTTGAAGGACTAGCGGGATCGGATACGCAGTATTTT.